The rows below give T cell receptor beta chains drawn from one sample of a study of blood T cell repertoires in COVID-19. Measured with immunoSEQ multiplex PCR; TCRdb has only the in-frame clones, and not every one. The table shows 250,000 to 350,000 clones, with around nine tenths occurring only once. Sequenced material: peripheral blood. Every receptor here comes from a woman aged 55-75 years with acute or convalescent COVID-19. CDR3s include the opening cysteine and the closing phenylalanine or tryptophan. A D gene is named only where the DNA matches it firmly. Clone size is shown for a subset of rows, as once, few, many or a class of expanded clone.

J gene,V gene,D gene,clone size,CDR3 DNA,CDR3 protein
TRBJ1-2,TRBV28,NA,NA,TGTGCCAGCAGTTTAGGAGACAGGTCCCCCCGGCACACCTTC,CASSLGDRSPRHTF
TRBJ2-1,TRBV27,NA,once,TGTGCCAGCAGTTTGACAGCAGACAATGAGCAGTTCTTC,CASSLTADNEQFF
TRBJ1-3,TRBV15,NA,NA,TGTGCCACCAGCCCGTCCCGACTGGGAAACACCATATATTTT,CATSPSRLGNTIYF
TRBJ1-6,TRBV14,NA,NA,TGTGCCAGCAGCCAAGGGGGGGGCCTAAAGAGATCACCCCTCCACTTT,CASSQGGGLKRSPLHF
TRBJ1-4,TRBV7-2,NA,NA,TGTGCCAGCAGCTTATGGAGTGAAAAACTGTTTTTT,CASSLWSEKLFF
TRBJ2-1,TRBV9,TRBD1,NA,TGTGCCAGCAGCGGACAGGGTGATCACAATGAGCAGTTCTTC,CASSGQGDHNEQFF
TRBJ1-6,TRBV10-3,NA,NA,TGTGCCAGCGCCCAAGACAGTAATTCACCCCTCCACTTT,CASAQDSNSPLHF
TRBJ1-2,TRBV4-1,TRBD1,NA,TGCGCCAGCAGCCAAGGGGACAGGGTAGATGGCTACACCTTC,CASSQGDRVDGYTF
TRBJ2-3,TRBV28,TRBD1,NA,TGTGCCAGCACCGGAAGACAGGGAGAGACGCAGTATTTT,CASTGRQGETQYF
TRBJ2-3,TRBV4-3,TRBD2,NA,TGCGCCAGCAGCCAAGACGGACTAGCGGGGAGGGCAGATACGCAGTATTTT,CASSQDGLAGRADTQYF
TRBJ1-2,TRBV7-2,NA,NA,TGTGCCAGCAGCTTAGACCTCCAGGCTAACTATGGCTACACCTTC,CASSLDLQANYGYTF
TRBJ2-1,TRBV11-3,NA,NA,TGTGCCAGCAGCAGCAGGGGTGCCTCCTACAATGAGCAGTTCTTC,CASSSRGASYNEQFF
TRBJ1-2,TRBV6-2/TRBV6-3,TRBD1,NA,TGTGCCAGCAGCAGATCCGGGACAGGGGATGGCTACACCTTC,CASSRSGTGDGYTF
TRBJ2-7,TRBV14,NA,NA,TGTGCCAGCAGCCATAGGGGAGGTGGATCTGAGGAGCAGTACTTC,CASSHRGGGSEEQYF
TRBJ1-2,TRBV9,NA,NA,TGTGCCAGCAGCGTGAGCGGGACACTAAACTATGGCTACACCTTC,CASSVSGTLNYGYTF
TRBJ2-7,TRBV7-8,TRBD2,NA,TGTGCCAGCAGCTTTAGCGGGAGGGGGTCCTACGAGCAGTACTTC,CASSFSGRGSYEQYF
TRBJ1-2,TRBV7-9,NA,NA,TGTGCCAGCAGCCCGGACAGTTATGGCTACACCTTC,CASSPDSYGYTF
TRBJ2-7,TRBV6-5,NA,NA,TGTGCCAGCAGACTCCCCGGACAGTACGAGCAGTACTTC,CASRLPGQYEQYF
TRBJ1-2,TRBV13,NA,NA,TGTGCCAGCAGCTTAGCAGGGGTTAACTATGGCTACACCTTC,CASSLAGVNYGYTF
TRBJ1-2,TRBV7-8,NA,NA,TGTGCCACCGCGACAGACTCTAACTATGGCTACACCTTC,CATATDSNYGYTF
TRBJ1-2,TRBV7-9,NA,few,TGTGCCAGCAGCTTACCCAACTTC,CASSLPNF
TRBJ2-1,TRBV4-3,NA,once,TGCGCCAGCAGCCCTGTAGATTCGGGTCACAATGAGCAGTTCTTC,CASSPVDSGHNEQFF
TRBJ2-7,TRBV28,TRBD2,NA,TGTGCCAGCAGTTTCCGCGCACTAGCGGGAGGGCGGGCCTACGAGCAGTACTTC,CASSFRALAGGRAYEQYF
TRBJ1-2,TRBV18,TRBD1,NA,TGTGCCAGCTCACTTGACAGGGCCTCGGGCCGATATGGCTACACCTTC,CASSLDRASGRYGYTF
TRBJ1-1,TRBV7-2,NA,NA,TGTGCCAGCAGCTTAGGGACAGTGAACACTGAAGCTTTCTTT,CASSLGTVNTEAFF
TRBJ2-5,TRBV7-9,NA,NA,TGTGCCAGCAGCTTACAGGGGCGGGGGGAGACCCAGTACTTC,CASSLQGRGETQYF
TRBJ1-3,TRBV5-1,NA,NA,TGCGCCAGCAGCTTGGCCGGGACAAACCCTGGAAACACCATATATTTT,CASSLAGTNPGNTIYF
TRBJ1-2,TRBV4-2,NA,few,TGTGCCAGCAGCCAAGATGTGGGGGGTAACTATGGCTACACCTTC,CASSQDVGGNYGYTF
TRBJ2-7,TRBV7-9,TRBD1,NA,TGTGCCAGCACAATCGAGGCAGGGGGATCCTACGAGCAGTACTTC,CASTIEAGGSYEQYF
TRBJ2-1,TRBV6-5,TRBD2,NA,TGTGCCAGCAGAAGCGGGAGTTCCTACAATGAGCAGTTCTTC,CASRSGSSYNEQFF
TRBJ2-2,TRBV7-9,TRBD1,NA,TGTGCCAGCAGGGGATCAGGGGGCCCCACCGGGGAGCTGTTTTTT,CASRGSGGPTGELFF
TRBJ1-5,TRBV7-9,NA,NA,TGTGCCAGCAGCTTAGGGCAGAGCAATCAGCCCCAGCATTTT,CASSLGQSNQPQHF
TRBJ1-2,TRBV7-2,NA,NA,TGTGCCAGCGACCGCGAGCGGGATGGCTACACCTTC,CASDRERDGYTF
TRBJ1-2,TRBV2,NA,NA,TGTGCCAGCAGTGACCAGGGGACTAACTATGGCTACACCTTC,CASSDQGTNYGYTF
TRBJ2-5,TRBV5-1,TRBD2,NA,TGCGCCAGCAGCTTGGTGACTAGCGGGGGGTCTTCCGGGGAGACCCAGTACTTC,CASSLVTSGGSSGETQYF
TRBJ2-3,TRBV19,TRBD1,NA,TGTGCCAGTAGTAGGGACAGGGGGGATACGCAGTATTTT,CASSRDRGDTQYF
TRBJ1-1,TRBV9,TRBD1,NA,TGTGCCAGCAGCGTGACCGGGACAGGGTACACTGAAGCTTTCTTT,CASSVTGTGYTEAFF
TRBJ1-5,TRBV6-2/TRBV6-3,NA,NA,TGTGCCAGCAGTTACGACGGGAGGGTGTTGGATCAGCCCCAGCATTTT,CASSYDGRVLDQPQHF
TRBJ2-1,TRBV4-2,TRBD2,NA,TGTGCCAGCAGCCAAAATCTAGCGGGGGGATACAATGAGCAGTTCTTC,CASSQNLAGGYNEQFF
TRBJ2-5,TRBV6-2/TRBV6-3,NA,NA,TGTGCCAGCAGTTACAGTGGTAGTAAAGAGACCCAGTACTTC,CASSYSGSKETQYF
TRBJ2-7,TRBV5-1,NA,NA,TGCGCCAGAGGACTGGGCCCTTCCTACGAGCAGTACTTC,CARGLGPSYEQYF
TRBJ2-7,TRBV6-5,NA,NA,TGTGCCACCACAGGGGGGGTCGAGCAGTACTTC,CATTGGVEQYF
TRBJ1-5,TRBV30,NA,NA,TGTGCCTGCCGGGGACCGGGGGGCAATCAGCCCCAGCATTTT,CACRGPGGNQPQHF
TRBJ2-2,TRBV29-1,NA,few,TGCAGCGCTCAGGTGGGCGGGGAGCTGTTTTTT,CSAQVGGELFF
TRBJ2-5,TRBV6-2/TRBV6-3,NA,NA,TGTGCCAGCAGTCGCAAATCTTTGGTAGGGGGGGGCCGGGAGACCCAGTACTTC,CASSRKSLVGGGRETQYF
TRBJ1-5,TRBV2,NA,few,TGTGCCAGCATTCGGGACAATTTTAGCAATCAGCCCCAGCATTTT,CASIRDNFSNQPQHF
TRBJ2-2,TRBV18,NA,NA,TGTGCCAGCTTGGAGTTGAGGGCCGGGGAGCTGTTTTTT,CASLELRAGELFF
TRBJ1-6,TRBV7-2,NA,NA,TGTGCCAGCAGCGGCTTTGGGGAGAATAATTCACCCCTCCACTTT,CASSGFGENNSPLHF
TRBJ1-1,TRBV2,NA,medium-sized,TGTGCCAGCAGTGTTAGAGGGCAGCCGAACACTGAAGCTTTCTTT,CASSVRGQPNTEAFF
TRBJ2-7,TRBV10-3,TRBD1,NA,TGTGCCATCAGTGAGTCGGGACAGGGAACCTACGAGCAGTACTTC,CAISESGQGTYEQYF
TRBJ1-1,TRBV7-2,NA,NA,TGTGCCAGCAGCTTATATAAGGGGGAGAGGGACACTGAAGCTTTCTTT,CASSLYKGERDTEAFF
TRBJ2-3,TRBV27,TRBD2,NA,TGTGCCAGCAGTTTATCGTTCCCGGGACTAGCGGGAGACGTGAGAGATACGCAGTATTTT,CASSLSFPGLAGDVRDTQYF